Following are 32 T cell receptor beta chains from one sample sequenced in a study of blood T cell repertoires in COVID-19 (dated by TCRdb to 2020 to 2022). The method behind the library was the immunoSEQ multiplex PCR assay. In TCRdb, the immuneACCESS table is reduced to in-frame sequences with V and J assigned. These tables do not hold every clone; where another copy was compared, an unresolved V gene accounts for under half, and the others remain unexplained. This sample is represented by some 260,000 clones; approximately 81% of them were singletons. The top ten clonotypes cover roughly 3.1% of the sample. Sequencing was carried out using peripheral blood. The origin of the receptors is a woman under 30 with acute or convalescent COVID-19.

This chain connects TRBV28 to TRBJ2-1; weak D call: TRBD2 (5 bases). Trimming took off 5 bases at V and 7 bases at J, with 15 bases between the two ends. CDR1 is MDHEN, CDR2 SYDVKM, per germline. There are 14 residues in the CDR3. The CDR3 loop reads CASSLRLNSNEQFF. For the CDR3, the DNA is TGTGCCAGCAGTCTCAGACTAAATTCGAATGAGCAGTTCTTC.

The genes are TRBV28 and TRBJ2-1, with D possibly being TRBD2 (6 bases). Germline V gene lookup returns CDR1 MDHEN and CDR2 SYDVKM. The V and J ends lost 6 bases and 15 bases respectively, with 21 bases between them. The CDR3 covers 13 residues. CDR3 protein: CASSPTLVGRGFF. DNA of the CDR3: TGTGCCAGCAGCCCGACGTTAGTCGGGAGAGGGTTCTTC.

This clone was recorded a few times. This chain joins TRBV27 and TRBJ1-1, with no clear D. V lost 1 base and J 5 bases, leaving 11 bases between the germline ends. CDR3 length: 14 residues. The germline gives CDR1 MNHEY, CDR2 SMNVEV (reference sequence). CDR3 protein: CASSLFGQKTEAFF. DNA of the CDR3: TGTGCCAGCAGTTTATTTGGGCAGAAGACTGAAGCTTTCTTT.

The rearrangement links TRBV28 to TRBJ2-3, with D maybe TRBD1 (5 bases). Germline CDR1 and CDR2: MDHEN and SYDVKM. CDR3 length equals 16 residues. The V and J ends lost 4 bases and 0 bases respectively, with 14 bases between them. The CDR3 region is CASSSPGHRSTDTQYF. CDR3 in DNA: TGTGCCAGCAGTTCACCCGGACATAGAAGCACAGATACGCAGTATTTT.

The chain uses TRBV19 and TRBJ2-3; 15 nucleotides match TRBD2. With 3 bases clipped from V and 0 bases from J, the junction kept 4 bases outside the gene matches. The CDR3 has 18 amino acids. Germline assignment: CDR1 LNHDA and CDR2 SQIVND (reference sequence). This chain's CDR3 is CASSIGLAGGKSTDTQYF. CDR3 in DNA: TGTGCCAGTAGTATCGGACTAGCGGGAGGGAAAAGCACAGATACGCAGTATTTT.

The V and J genes are TRBV21-1 and TRBJ2-2; the D call of TRBD2 is as the table states it, not checked on the DNA. TRBV21-1 is a documented pseudogene. CDR3 length: 14 residues. The CDR3 spells CASSKRAHPGELFF. The CDR3 region has the DNA TGTGCCAGCAGCAAGAGGGCCCACCCCGGGGAGCTGTTTTTT.

The rearrangement uses TRBV29-1 and TRBJ1-4; D uncertain. CDR3 length equals 12 residues. Germline V CDR1 and CDR2: SQVTM, ANQGSEA. V lost 4 bases and J lost 8, with 11 bases in between. CDR3 DNA: TGCAGCGTTGTCGCAGGAGGAGAAAAACTGTTTTTT. This codes for CSVVAGGEKLFF.

The V and J genes are TRBV3-1 (or the pseudogene TRBV3-2) and TRBJ2-3, with D possibly TRBD2 on 6 matching bases. This CDR3 comprises 16 residues. Germline values: CDR1 LGHDT, CDR2 YNNKEL (reference sequence). V lost 1 base and J 4 bases, leaving 15 bases between the germline ends. The CDR3 spells CASSQVFGSQADTQYF. DNA for the CDR3: TGTGCCAGCAGCCAAGTATTCGGGAGTCAAGCAGATACGCAGTATTTT.

The chain couples TRBV27 to TRBJ1-5, with a possible D match to TRBD1 (6 bases). The V gene lost 6 bases and the J gene lost 3 bases, with 12 bases spanning the gap. CDR1 and CDR2 (germline): MNHEY, SMNVEV (reference sequence). The CDR3 is 14 amino acids. The CDR3 here is CASSSTGINQPQHF. The CDR3 nucleotides are TGTGCCAGCAGCAGCACAGGGATCAATCAGCCCCAGCATTTT.

This chain joins TRBV15 and TRBJ2-7, with unresolved D. Trimming stripped 0 bases from V and 2 bases from J, with 2 bases between. CDR1 and CDR2 (germline): LNHNV, YYDKDF (reference sequence). The CDR3 covers 12 residues. Here the CDR3 reads CATSRDTYEQYF. CDR3 nucleotide sequence: TGTGCCACCAGCAGAGATACCTACGAGCAGTACTTC.

V usage is TRBV5-4 and J usage is TRBJ2-1, with 7 bases matching TRBD1. The ends lost 0 bases at V and 5 bases at J; junction bases unmatched: 5. The CDR3 consists of 15 residues. Germline CDR1 reads SGHNT; CDR2 reads YYREEE (reference sequence). CDR3 residues: CASSLDEGANNEQFF. CDR3 coding DNA: TGTGCCAGCAGCTTGGATGAGGGGGCCAACAATGAGCAGTTCTTC.

This rearrangement joins TRBV7-2 to TRBJ1-2, with D perhaps TRBD1 (5 bases). The V end lost 5 bases, the J end lost 10 bases, and 14 bases lay between the germline ends. CDR1 is SGHTA and CDR2 is FQGNSA in the germline V gene. The CDR3 contains 12 residues. The CDR3 sequence: CASSPPGQFYTF. In nucleotides, the CDR3 is TGTGCCAGCAGCCCGCCCGGACAATTCTACACCTTC.

The rearrangement joins TRBV10-3 to TRBJ2-5, with a tentative D call TRBD2 (6 bases). The germline V gene encodes CDR1 ENHRY and CDR2 SYGVKD. This CDR3 is built from 11 residues. In DNA, the CDR3 is TGTGCAGTGGGGGGTAGAGAGACCCAGTACTTC. This codes for CAVGGRETQYF.

The chain joins TRBV3-1 (or the pseudogene TRBV3-2) to TRBJ1-6; D gene uncertain. CDR1 is LGHDT, CDR2 YNNKEL, per germline (reference sequence). Trimming cost V 4 bases and J 8 bases, with 15 bases left between them. The CDR3 spans 15 residues. As DNA, the CDR3 is TGTGCCAGCAGCCTGAGAGGGAATACGGATTCACCCCTCCACTTT. This gives the protein CASSLRGNTDSPLHF.

The chain combines TRBV9 with TRBJ2-1; 9 bases are shared with TRBD2. CDR1 and CDR2 from the germline V gene are SGDLS and YYNGEE. The CDR3 consists of 14 residues. Unmatched junction bases numbered 4, after V lost 3 bases and J lost 6 bases. The CDR3 DNA sequence: TGTGCCAGCAGCGGTAGCGGGAGTAGCAATGAGCAGTTCTTC. Protein sequence: CASSGSGSSNEQFF. Supplemented by reference TRBV9 and TRBJ2-1, the full variable domain reads DSGVTQTPKHLITATGQRVTLRCSPRSGDLSVYWYQQSLDQGLQFLIQYYNGEERAKGNILERFSAQQFPDLHSELNLSSLELGDSALYFCASSGSGSSNEQFFGPGTRLTVL.

The V gene is TRBV14, the J gene TRBJ2-1; 11 nucleotides match TRBD2. The trim removed 4 bases at V and 8 bases at J, leaving 7 bases unmatched. Germline V lookup: CDR1 SGHDN, CDR2 FVKESK. The CDR3 is made up of 15 amino acids. The chain's CDR3 is CASSPRYSGRDEQFF. The CDR3 DNA follows: TGTGCCAGCAGCCCCCGTTATAGCGGGAGGGATGAGCAGTTCTTC.

There are a few counts of this clone. The CDR3 nucleotides read TGTGCCAGCAGCCAAGTATTCGGGGACAGGGTGAGGGCCGGGGAGCTGTTTTTT. Translated: CASSQVFGDRVRAGELFF. This rearrangement joins TRBV3-1 (or the pseudogene TRBV3-2) to TRBJ2-2; 9 bases map to TRBD1. V lost 1 base and J lost 6; bases outside the gene matches: 12. CDR3 size: 18 residues. Germline V gene sequence: CDR1 LGHDT, CDR2 YNNKEL (reference sequence).

V gene TRBV29-1 combines with J gene TRBJ2-4; D is possibly TRBD1 (6 bases). The CDR3 spans 13 residues. The V gene lost 7 bases and the J gene lost 2 bases, with 12 bases spanning the gap. Per the germline V gene, CDR1 is SQVTM and CDR2 is ANQGSEA. This CDR3 reads CSAAGTTKNIQYF. CDR3 bases: TGCAGCGCAGCCGGGACAACCAAAAACATTCAGTACTTC.

The gene calls are TRBV4-2 and TRBJ2-7; possible D gene TRBD1, 6 bases. The CDR3 covers 15 residues. Germline V gene sequence: CDR1 LGHNA, CDR2 YNFKEQ. Trimming took 0 bases from V and 2 from J, leaving 11 bases between them. The CDR3 coding sequence is TGTGCCAGCAGCCAAGATATGGGGGCACCCTACGAGCAGTACTTC. Its protein is CASSQDMGAPYEQYF.

J is TRBJ1-1 and V is TRBV7-8; perhaps TRBD1 as D (6 bases). Trimming took off 10 bases at V and 8 bases at J, with 11 bases between the two ends. Germline CDR1 reads SGHVS; CDR2 reads FQNEAQ. CDR3 size: 10 residues. The CDR3 nucleotides are TGTGCCATTGACAGGCGAGAAGCTTTCTTT. Translating gives CAIDRREAFF.

V and J are TRBV28 and TRBJ1-4; a possible D gene is TRBD1 (5 bases). Germline CDR1 is MDHEN and CDR2 is SYDVKM. The ends were cut back, 4 bases at V and 1 base at J, with 13 bases in the middle. CDR3 length: 16 residues. The CDR3 DNA sequence: TGTGCCAGCAGTTCCTTTCGGCAGGGAACTAATGAAAAACTGTTTTTT. As protein: CASSSFRQGTNEKLFF.

The rearrangement uses TRBV18 and TRBJ1-1; TRBD1 matches 7 bases. Looked up from germline, CDR1 is KGHSH and CDR2 is LQKENI. This CDR3 contains 14 residues. V gave up 5 bases and J gave up 5 bases; unmatched junction bases: 8. DNA of the CDR3: TGTGCCAGCTCAGGCAGGGGGTTAGGGACTGAAGCTTTCTTT. It codes for CASSGRGLGTEAFF.

This clone was detected a few times. The chain has TRBV18 and TRBJ1-3, with 8 bases identical to TRBD1. The CDR3 extends over 14 amino acids. V trimming: 4 bases; J trimming: 5 bases; junction bases outside the gene matches: 4. Germline-derived CDR1 and CDR2 are KGHSH and LQKENI. The CDR3 spells CASSRDRSRNTIYF. The CDR3 DNA is TGTGCCAGCTCACGGGACAGGTCCCGAAACACCATATATTTT.

The chain has TRBV7-2 and TRBJ2-2; TRBD1 might be the D (5 bases). Germline CDR1 and CDR2: SGHTA and FQGNSA. There are 14 residues in the CDR3. Trimming cost V 4 bases and J 3 bases, with 9 bases left between them. In DNA, the CDR3 is TGTGCCAGCAGCTGGGGCTGGGACACCGGGGAGCTGTTTTTT. This codes for CASSWGWDTGELFF.

In DNA, the CDR3 is TGTGCCAGCAGTGAAGATGGAGGGCCCTACTATGGCTACACCTTC. This codes for CASSEDGGPYYGYTF. The rearrangement uses TRBV25-1 and TRBJ1-2, with D hard to call. The V and J ends lost 2 bases and 3 bases respectively, with 13 bases between them. Germline V gene data show CDR1 as MGHDK and CDR2 as SYGVNS. The CDR3 covers 15 residues.

The chain has TRBV29-1 and TRBJ1-2; 9 positions agree with TRBD1. The CDR3 is 14 amino acids. The germline gives CDR1 SQVTM, CDR2 ANQGSEA. V shed 5 bases, J shed 3 bases, and the junction held 7 bases outside the gene matches. CDR3 in amino acids: CSVTGTGWDYGYTF. The CDR3 DNA follows: TGCAGCGTTACAGGGACAGGGTGGGACTATGGCTACACCTTC.

The chain combines TRBV2 with TRBJ2-1, with 8 positions matching TRBD2. This CDR3 has 17 amino acids. J lost 7 bases, V lost 0 bases, and 11 bases had no gene match. CDR1 is SNHLY, CDR2 FYNNEI, per germline. The CDR3, as DNA: TGTGCCAGCAGTGAAGCGGGGCGGCGGGGGGCGCGGAATGAGCAGTTCTTC. Translation gives CASSEAGRRGARNEQFF.

This chain uses TRBV7-2 with TRBJ1-6, with D perhaps matching TRBD1 (6 bases). Trimming pared 5 bases from V and 10 bases from J, leaving 15 bases between. The CDR3 extends over 14 amino acids. Germline V gene lookup returns CDR1 SGHTA and CDR2 FQGNSA. CDR3 DNA: TGTGCCAGCAGCCCTGACGGGACATTCTCACCCCTCCACTTT. Residues: CASSPDGTFSPLHF.

This sequence joins TRBV4-1 and TRBJ2-2; D is uncertain. The length of the CDR3 is 14 residues. Trimming pared 4 bases from V and 1 base from J, leaving 7 bases between. CDR1 and CDR2 from the germline V gene are MGHRA and YSYEKL. CDR3 loop: CASSPPLNTGELFF. CDR3 sequence (DNA): TGCGCCAGCAGCCCCCCTTTGAACACCGGGGAGCTGTTTTTT.

This clone came up many times. The chain couples TRBV19 to TRBJ2-1; D remains ambiguous. Trimming removed 0 bases from V and 4 bases from J, with 4 bases in between. The CDR3 is 13 residues long. Germline CDR1 and CDR2: LNHDA and SQIVND (reference sequence). The CDR3: CASSIDGYNEQFF. In DNA, the CDR3 is TGTGCCAGTAGTATAGACGGGTACAATGAGCAGTTCTTC.

The J gene is TRBJ2-1, the V gene TRBV5-4; 8 bases line up with TRBD2. This CDR3 has 17 amino acids. Germline CDR1 and CDR2: SGHNT and YYREEE (reference sequence). V lost 4 bases to trimming and J lost 0 bases; unmatched junction nucleotides: 9. The CDR3 region is CASSGGIAGSSYNEQFF. DNA for the CDR3: TGTGCCAGCAGCGGAGGCATAGCGGGGAGCTCCTACAATGAGCAGTTCTTC.

The chain is built from TRBV14 and TRBJ2-5, with 8 nucleotides matching TRBD2. CDR3 length equals 16 residues. Germline CDR1 reads SGHDN; CDR2 reads FVKESK. V lost 1 base and J lost 4; bases outside the gene matches: 8. The DNA for the CDR3 is TGTGCCAGCAGCCAAGTGGTTAGCGGGGATCGAGAGACCCAGTACTTC. It encodes CASSQVVSGDRETQYF.